The T cell receptor beta chain under discussion was sequenced for a study of cytomegalovirus exposure and HLA in healthy donors (dated 2017 in TCRdb). General notes on the study: According to an earlier analysis of 450 to 650 of the donors, about 170 million T cells yielded 117 million unique TCR beta sequences and about 300 Gb of sequence data. Roughly 310 gigabases of sequencing data and around 87 million unique TCR sequences were included in an early release covering around 600 HLA-typed donors. Of the 398 genotyped donors, approximately 83% fell in the genetic ancestry cluster associated with self-reported Caucasian donors. The study was designed to test whether signatures of past pathogen exposure could be identified by cataloging public T cell receptors. Using immunosequencing, the study profiled T cell repertoires from around 680 subjects and related those repertoires to cytomegalovirus serostatus. Along with the roughly 670-subject first cohort, a separate validation cohort of over 90 different subjects was used. The study combined high-throughput TCR immunosequencing, statistical association of individual TCRs with disease status, and machine learning to predict cytomegalovirus infection status. A later analysis re-analyzed previously published TCR beta repertoires from approximately 670 donors and added high-resolution HLA genotyping to study TCR occurrence patterns. Rather than using new phenotypic data, the later analysis identified candidate immune exposures from TCR beta sequences and from how often those sequences occurred across donors. An earlier analysis of fewer than 700 of the donors applied high-throughput TCR beta sequencing to assess whether each TCR beta V gene segment acted as functional or pseudogenic. Donor age, sex, ethnicity and CMV serostatus were compiled alongside the repertoire data. A later genetic analysis took genome-wide SNP genotypes for about three fifths of the 666 donors and used that subset as a discovery cohort. All discovery cohort repertoires had been generated using a single sequencing platform. HLA typing covered class I and class II loci at four-digit resolution. The number of donors typed differed by locus, with about 620-630 for A, B, C, DRB1 and DQB1, around 560 for DQA1, some 570 for DPA1, and roughly 450 for DPB1. Five DR-DQ haplotypes were treated as single units for association and clustering because of strong linkage in the cohort. On average, around 240,000 unique TCR beta nucleotide sequences were sequenced per donor among 398 genotyped donors of the cohort, with roughly 19% of those sequences being non-productive. General findings and caveats noted by the study authors: Specific HLA alleles were associated with roughly 17,000 TCR beta sequences at a false discovery rate of 0.05 in a later analysis. A group of highly shared sequence variants was considered likely to be a technical artifact of the sequencing pipeline. Immune exposure information for the cohort was limited to CMV serostatus. Because HLA typing was unavailable for some donors at each locus, only the typed subset was used in association tests. Broadly in line with IMGT annotations, most TCR beta V segments showed up in productive rearrangements about 90% or about 30% of the time in an earlier analysis of several hundred of the donors. In vitro tests confirmed that a few of the cytomegalovirus-associated TCR beta chains recognize cytomegalovirus antigens. While some public TCRs were present in many individuals, most TCR sequences turned up only very rarely across donors. A later analysis reported that several top co-occurrence clusters appeared linked to parvovirus B19, influenza, CMV and Epstein-Barr virus. A later genetic analysis reported fewer N-insertions in productive TCRs among donors in an Asian-associated ancestry cluster than the roughly 700-donor mean. Because counts were too low, 15 to 20 rarely observed V segments, including chromosome 9 orphons, were left out of the earlier analysis of approximately 500 of the donors. In a later analysis, HLA-associated TCR beta chains showed more clonal expansion and lower generation probabilities than non-associated chains that were equally common. The study gave a list of 150 to 200 TCR beta chains associated with cytomegalovirus. The authors suggested that the approach could potentially be extended to other disease states and immunological phenotypes. According to a later analysis, TCR association rates differed among HLA loci, with DRB1 alleles showing the most associated TCRs and HLA-C alleles showing the fewest. Cytomegalovirus status was reported to be diagnosed by the classifier with high specificity and sensitivity in both the original and validation cohorts. A further reported finding was that TCR beta sequences accurately predicted the HLA-A and HLA-B alleles for most subjects in the first cohort. This cohort had only TCR beta chains sequenced, and the lack of alpha or paired-chain data limited which features could be detected. Sequencing depth was assumed to be roughly uniform across donors in the presence/absence analyses, though that assumption may not hold. Some IMGT-functional V segments, including TRBV6-2 and TRBV6-3, could not be told apart with the 87-base-pair reads, so those segments were excluded. An association between a missense DCLRE1C variant and V-gene and J-gene trimming of TCR beta chains was found in a later genetic analysis and replicated in an independent cohort. Assigning TCR associations to individual alleles was difficult when HLA alleles, especially DR and DQ, strongly co-occurred. Most CMV-associated TCR beta chains appeared to be HLA-restricted in a later analysis, and the HLA associations seemed to be driven largely by CMV exposure. Linkage disequilibrium might explain the correlated functional status among segregating V segments, but an unknown experimental factor could not be ruled out.

The CDR3 runs 14 amino acids, cysteine and phenylalanine included. Just the 42-base CDR3 DNA is kept, in frame starting at base 1. The V and J ends are trimmed by 1 base and 4 bases, leaving 8 bases between them. This clone was counted only a few times. It has no known antigen specificity. Base qualities are missing; no much larger clone stands one base away. The cohort consisted of 600 to 750 healthy bone marrow donors. All cohort members were sampled while nominally healthy, although unrecorded immune exposures were likely present. The donor tested CMV seronegative, placing the donor among the 350 or so seronegative members of the cohort. A peripheral blood sample was provided by each donor, and peripheral blood mononuclear cells were used for TCR beta sequencing. The Qiagen DNeasy Blood Extraction Kit was used to extract genomic DNA from the blood cell samples. Library creation used the immunoSEQ multiplex PCR assay. For the multiplex PCR, a mixture combining 60 forward primers for TCR Vbeta segments and 13 reverse primers for TCR Jbeta segments was used. A multiplex PCR assay on genomic DNA amplified the CDR3 region of rearranged TCR beta genes. The amplified TCR beta libraries were sequenced on the Illumina HiSeq System as 87-base-pair reads. Per the original workflow: In a later analysis, roughly 80 million unique TCR beta chains were counted across the approximately 670 repertoires, and some 10 million of these chains were shared by at least two donors. A nearest-neighbor algorithm error-corrected the raw reads and collapsed the reads into unique sequences, merging closely related sequences to remove PCR and sequencing errors. V, D and J gene segments were assigned by aligning CDR3 sequences to IMGT reference sequences. For a sequence to be retained, at least a six-nucleotide match to both a V gene segment and a J gene segment was required. A rearrangement counted as productive if the CDR3 had no stop codons and remained in frame with V and J, and every other rearrangement counted as non-productive. Following IMGT convention, CDR3 was defined as the stretch from the second conserved V-encoded cysteine up to the conserved J-encoded phenylalanine. The earlier analysis of a few hundred of the donors excluded any sequence lacking an unambiguous match to a single V gene segment. In an earlier analysis of 587 of the donors, V segments were called functional above 56.7% productive rearrangements and were called segregating when the between-donor standard deviation exceeded 5%. A statistical classification framework was built for diagnosing cytomegalovirus status from the catalog of TCR beta chain sequences. In a later analysis, V and J genes were assigned by comparing TCR nucleotide sequences against IMGT/GENE-DB human TR gene sequences. A later analysis assigned CDR3 sequences and most-parsimonious VDJ recombination scenarios with the TCRdist pipeline. In a later analysis, each TCR beta chain was defined by its CDR3 amino acid sequence together with its V-gene family, and reads lacking a unique V-gene family were excluded. As a way to deal with suspected cross-contamination and a sequencing artifact, a later analysis dropped 500 to 700 nucleotide sequences that were highly shared and had low generation probability. In a later analysis, a clonal expansion index was calculated for each public chain from normalized within-repertoire ranks of inferred template counts. A later analysis computed generation probabilities with a VDJ recombination model fitted to out-of-frame rearrangements, and checked the results against IGoR. In a later analysis, TCR-TCR, TCR-HLA and TCR-CMV co-occurrence was scored with hypergeometric tests, and a repertoire-size bias correction was applied to TCR pairs. In a later analysis, false discovery rates were estimated by permuting HLA or CMV assignments 20 times. In a later analysis, co-occurring TCRs were grouped using DBSCAN, and TCRdist sequence similarity was added for clustering within HLA-allele-positive subsets. Co-occurrence clustering excluded repertoires with fewer than 30,000 or more than 120,000 public chains, plus five with anomalous nucleotide sharing. TCRdb took this table from immuneACCESS and kept in-frame rearrangements with V and J called. Such tables lack part of the clones; where checked against another copy, unresolved V genes explain under half of the gap, and the rest is unexplained. V and J calls and clone size come straight from that table; D and trimming were deduced from the DNA. A total of under 200,000 clones appear in this sample, approximately 73% of them only once. Jointly, the top ten make up 1.4% to 1.5% of the sample.

Input material: PBMCs. The rearranged segments are TRBV5-3 and TRBJ2-2; a tentative D call is TRBD1 (6 bases match). TRBV5-3 is treated as an ORF (open reading frame) with a function not yet certain. The clonotype comes from a middle-aged man in good health and CMV-seronegative. The DNA reads TGTGCCAGAAGCTTGATCAGGGGCACCGGGGAGCTGTTTTTT. It translates to CARSLIRGTGELFF.